These 9 T cell receptor beta chains were sequenced from one sample in a study of shared clonotypes between healthy human individuals. Generated by immunoSEQ multiplex PCR, the TCRdb table keeps only in-frame clones and is missing some. The table records about 2.4 million clones, over 85% of them present only once. The sequenced material came from naive CD4+ T cells from PBMCs. As to subset: CD45RA+ positively selected. Receptor source: a man younger than 35 in good health. Some clones in this sample may be carry-over from other donors' samples.

This sequence joins TRBV14 and TRBJ2-7; no definite D call. The germline V gene encodes CDR1 SGHDN and CDR2 FVKESK. V shed 4 bases and J shed 6 bases, with 13 bases lying between them. The CDR3 totals 13 residues. The CDR3 DNA is TGTGCCAGCAGCCGGTCCGGGCAGTCCGAGCAGTACTTC. Translating it yields CASSRSGQSEQYF.

The genes are TRBV5-1 and TRBJ2-1; D gene uncertain. The CDR3 has 13 amino acids. Germline V gene data show CDR1 as SGHRS and CDR2 as YFSETQ. V lost 1 base, J lost 8 bases, and 10 bases lay in between. In DNA form, the CDR3 reads TGCGCCAGCAGCTTGCGACCCGACGATGAGCAGTTCTTC. Encoded protein: CASSLRPDDEQFF. The entire variable domain, with the rest obtained from reference TRBV5-1 and TRBJ2-1, is as follows: KAGVTQTPRYLIKTRGQQVTLSCSPISGHRSVSWYQQTPGQGLQFLFEYFSETQRNKGNFPGRFSGRQFSNSRSEMNVSTLELGDSALYLCASSLRPDDEQFFGPGTRLTVL.

CDR3: CASSLALGGTGTQYF. Written as DNA, the CDR3 is TGTGCCAGCAGCTTAGCGCTGGGGGGCACGGGGACCCAGTACTTC. This sequence joins TRBV7-8 and TRBJ2-5, with D perhaps given as TRBD1 or TRBD2 (6 bases each). Germline CDR1 reads SGHVS; CDR2 reads FQNEAQ. CDR3 length equals 15 residues. The V and J ends lost 0 bases and 7 bases respectively, with 15 bases between them. The complete variable domain, with remaining parts taken from reference TRBV7-8 and TRBJ2-5, reads GAGVSQSPRYKVAKRGQDVALRCDPISGHVSLFWYQQALGQGPEFLTYFQNEAQLDKSGLPSDRFFAERPEGSVSTLKIQRTQQEDSAVYLCASSLALGGTGTQYFGPGTRLLVL.

The V gene is TRBV25-1, the J gene TRBJ2-3; TRBD1 matches at 9 bases. CDR1 is MGHDK, CDR2 SYGVNS, per germline. The CDR3 length is 14 residues. The V segment lost 6 bases and the J segment 6 bases; nucleotides outside the gene matches: 7. CDR3 bases: TGTGCCAGCAGACAACTGGACAGGGGTGATACGCAGTATTTT. It specifies CASRQLDRGDTQYF.

The chain is built from TRBV28 and TRBJ1-1, with unresolved D. CDR3 length equals 14 residues. The germline V gene encodes CDR1 MDHEN and CDR2 SYDVKM. V was clipped by 6 bases and J by 4 bases, with 15 bases between them. CDR3 protein: CASRQTTALTEAFF. CDR3 coding DNA: TGTGCCAGCAGGCAAACGACTGCCCTCACTGAAGCTTTCTTT.

The chain employs TRBV5-1 and TRBJ2-1; TRBD2 matches 10 bases. V dropped 4 bases and J dropped 9; count of bases not matched to a gene: 10. This CDR3 region has 15 residues. Germline CDR1 is SGHRS and CDR2 is YFSETQ. This chain's CDR3 is CASSPPLAGDIEQFF. CDR3 DNA sequence: TGCGCCAGCAGCCCCCCCCTAGCGGGAGATATTGAGCAGTTCTTC.

The chain combines TRBV6-1 with TRBJ1-2; no clear D. With 2 bases removed from V and 6 bases from J, the gap between germline ends came to 13 bases. This CDR3 contains 14 residues. The germline V gene encodes CDR1 MNHNS and CDR2 SASEGT. CDR3 coding DNA: TGTGCCAGCAGTGAATTGGACGGAATAGATGGCTACACCTTC. This sequence encodes CASSELDGIDGYTF.

The chain joins TRBV5-4 to TRBJ1-1; a possible D gene is TRBD1 (6 bases). CDR3 size: 15 residues. From germline, CDR1 is SGHNT and CDR2 YYREEE (reference sequence). Trimming pared 1 base from V and 6 bases from J, leaving 16 bases between. CDR3 loop: CASSLTTRGRAEAFF. The CDR3 DNA sequence: TGTGCCAGCAGCTTGACTACCAGGGGTAGGGCTGAAGCTTTCTTT.

V and J are TRBV4-1 and TRBJ2-1; D ambiguous. V was cut by 0 bases and J by 5 bases, with 17 bases left in between. This CDR3 has 17 amino acids. CDR1 and CDR2 from the germline V gene are MGHRA and YSYEKL. In nucleotides, the CDR3 is TGCGCCAGCAGCCAAGATCCCCCCCCCGACGGAAACAATGAGCAGTTCTTC. Translating gives CASSQDPPPDGNNEQFF.